This TCR beta chain comes out of a study of T cell repertoires in cytomegalovirus infection (dated by TCRdb to between 2018 and 2020). Regarding the complete study: Alongside well-studied HLA-B-restricted epitopes, the peptide stimulations were aimed at recently identified HLA-C-restricted CMV epitopes, whose presentation resists viral immunomodulation. Donor HLA type was relevant to the analysis, as public TCR beta signatures indicated carriage of CMV infection together with the matching HLA type. Study-wide conclusions, independent of this receptor: Carriers of CMV infection plus the relevant HLA type were discriminated by the cumulative frequency of public TCR beta family members in the study cohort and in an independent approximately 400-donor cohort. The ex vivo response was dominated by HLA-C-restricted CMV-specific TCR beta clonotypes, which also provided the single most frequent clonotype in two of eight donors.

The treatment or condition label on this specimen signifies: in vitro stimulation with specific CMV peptide epitopes to enrich CMV-specific T cells. Trimmed from V: 6 bases; trimmed from J: 0 bases; junction bases lacking a gene match: 8. The germline V gene supplies CDR1 MNHEY and CDR2 SVGEGT. The CDR3, cysteine through phenylalanine, is 15 amino acids long. Just CDR3 DNA is preserved here, 45 bases in frame from base 1. This sample was sequenced with an Illumina HiSeq 1500. The raw public data were reprocessed by TCRdb itself: fastp quality trimming at Q25, MiXCR clonotype calling, in-frame beta chains only. Identical CDR3 proteins give one entry, which carries the most common genes and DNA. The sample table holds 340,000 or so distinct CDR3 sequences, of which roughly 25% were seen once. The ten largest account for about an eighth of the sample. This clonotype showed up just a few times. The antigen it recognizes is unknown. No clone much larger than this one lies a single base away; base qualities are absent.

The chain is encoded by TRBV6-2 or TRBV6-3 joined to TRBJ2-7; the central 7 bases match TRBD2. Material: cultured PBMCs, obtained from culture after CMV antigen stimulation. This receptor was taken from a human donor in good health (CMV status not recorded). Some clones in this sample may be carry-over from other donors' samples. The CDR3 corresponds to CASSRPGLSSYEQYF. The DNA reads TGTGCCAGCAGCAGACCGGGACTATCCTCCTACGAGCAGTACTTC.